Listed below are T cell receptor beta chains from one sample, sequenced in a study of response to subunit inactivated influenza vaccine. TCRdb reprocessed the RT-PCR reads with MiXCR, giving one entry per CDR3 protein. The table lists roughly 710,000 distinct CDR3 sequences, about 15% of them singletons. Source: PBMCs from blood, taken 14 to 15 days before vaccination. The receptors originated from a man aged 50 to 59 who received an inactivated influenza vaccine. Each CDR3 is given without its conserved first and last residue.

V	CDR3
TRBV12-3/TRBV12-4	ASSFFSQTIQETQY
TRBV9	ASSQGGQGAYTQY
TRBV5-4	ASSPRQSRDTQY
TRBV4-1	ASSQGTVNTDTQY
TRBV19	ASSIHGLWDRGVNEKLF
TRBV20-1	SAGDRGHVGELF
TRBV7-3	GSSWGGETYNEQF
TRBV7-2	ASILTRGETQY
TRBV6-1	ASSQDRIYNEQF
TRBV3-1	ASSLLLAGGLNEQF
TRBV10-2	ASSEFIPTKNIQY
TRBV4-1	ASSYRDTQETQY
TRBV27	ASSFVGQAVTGELF
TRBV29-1	SVEVDRGRNYGYT
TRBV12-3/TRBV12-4	ASSPPETGPRDTQY
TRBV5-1	ASSLGGSGTTDTQY
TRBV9	ASSVATGQRLAGSDEQF
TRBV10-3	AISEAVAQISETQY
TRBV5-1	ASSLAPGQRSSYEQY
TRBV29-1	SVGQGRIGYT
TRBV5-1	ASSHGTSGYEQY
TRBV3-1	ASSQAGLSGETQY
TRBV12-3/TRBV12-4	ASSLYRAAEGYT
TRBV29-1	SGTGDGNEQF
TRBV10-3	AISGGRSDEQF
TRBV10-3	ATSGEGLGDTQY
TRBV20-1	SAVGGGQETQY
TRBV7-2	ASSLVGGTSLPEQY
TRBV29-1	SVERDLNTEAF
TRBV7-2	ASSLVNRVGSPLH
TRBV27	ASRSTGWDYYEQY
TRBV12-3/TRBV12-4	ASKWDGGADTQY
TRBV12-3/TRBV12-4	ASRGPGRQY
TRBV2	AKASGSEAGELF
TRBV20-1	SARTVTSTYEQY
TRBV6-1	ASSLAGDISYEQY
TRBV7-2	ASEWGAPPNEQF
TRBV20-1	SAPIAGGSSYNEQF
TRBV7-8	ASSIATAGWSGELF
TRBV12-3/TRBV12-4	ASSLASGSTTDTQY
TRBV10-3	AISLDPGKNGSPLH
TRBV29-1	SVASNSYEQY
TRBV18	ASSPRTGDYEQY
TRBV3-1	ASSHGTASNQPQH
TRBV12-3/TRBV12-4	ASSLSREAF
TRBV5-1	ASSLERAENIQY
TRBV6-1	ASRKDRIDEKLF
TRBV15	ATSADPSPVNEQY
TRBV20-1	SARDPGREKLF
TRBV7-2	ASSLTAYEQY
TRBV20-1	SARGGPYEQY
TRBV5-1	ASSLVETSINEQF
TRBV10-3	AIKPGAGDNSPLH
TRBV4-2	ASKGAGGWKEPLH
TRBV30	AWSVLSREGSEQY